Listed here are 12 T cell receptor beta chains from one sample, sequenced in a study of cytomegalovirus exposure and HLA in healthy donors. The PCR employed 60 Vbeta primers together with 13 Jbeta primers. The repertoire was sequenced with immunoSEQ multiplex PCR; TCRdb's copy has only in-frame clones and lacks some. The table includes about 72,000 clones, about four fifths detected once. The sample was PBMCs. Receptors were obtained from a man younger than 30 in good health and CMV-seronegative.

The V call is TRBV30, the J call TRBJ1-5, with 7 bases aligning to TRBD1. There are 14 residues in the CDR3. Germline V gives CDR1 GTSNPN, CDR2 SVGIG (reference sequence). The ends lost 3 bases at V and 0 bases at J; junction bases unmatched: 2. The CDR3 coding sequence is TGTGCCTGGAGACAGGGGTTTAGCAATCAGCCCCAGCATTTT. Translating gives CAWRQGFSNQPQHF.

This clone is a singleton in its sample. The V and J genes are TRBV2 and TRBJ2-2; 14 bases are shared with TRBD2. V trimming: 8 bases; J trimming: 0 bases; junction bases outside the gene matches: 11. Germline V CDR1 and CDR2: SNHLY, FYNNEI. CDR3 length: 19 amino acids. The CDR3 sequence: CASWGLAGELFSNTGELFF. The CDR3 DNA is TGTGCCAGCTGGGGACTAGCGGGAGAGCTCTTCTCGAACACCGGGGAGCTGTTTTTT.

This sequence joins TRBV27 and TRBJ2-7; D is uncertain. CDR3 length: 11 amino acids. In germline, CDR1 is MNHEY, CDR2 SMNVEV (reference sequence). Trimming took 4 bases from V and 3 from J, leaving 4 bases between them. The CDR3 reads CASSSFYEQYF. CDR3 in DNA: TGTGCCAGCAGTTCTTTCTACGAGCAGTACTTC.

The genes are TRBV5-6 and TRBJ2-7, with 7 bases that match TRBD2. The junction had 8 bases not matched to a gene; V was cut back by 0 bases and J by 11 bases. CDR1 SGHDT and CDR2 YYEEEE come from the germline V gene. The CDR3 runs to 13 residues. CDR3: CASSLERGGGKYF. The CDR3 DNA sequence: TGTGCCAGCAGCTTGGAGAGGGGCGGGGGAAAGTACTTC.

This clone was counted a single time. The CDR3 spells CASSHSGRAEDTQYF. In DNA, the CDR3 is TGTGCCAGCAGCCATAGCGGGAGGGCCGAAGATACGCAGTATTTT. The V call is TRBV7-9, the J call TRBJ2-3; 11 bases match TRBD2. The germline gives CDR1 SEHNR, CDR2 FQNEAQ (reference sequence). The CDR3 contains 15 residues. With 5 bases clipped from V and 5 bases from J, the junction kept 6 bases outside the gene matches.

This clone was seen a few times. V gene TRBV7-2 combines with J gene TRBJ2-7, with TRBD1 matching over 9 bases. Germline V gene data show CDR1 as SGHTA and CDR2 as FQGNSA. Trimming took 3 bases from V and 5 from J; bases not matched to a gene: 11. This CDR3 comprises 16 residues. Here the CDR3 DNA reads TGTGCCAGCAGCTTGGAACCGGGACAGGGAATGGACGAGCAGTACTTC. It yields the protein CASSLEPGQGMDEQYF.

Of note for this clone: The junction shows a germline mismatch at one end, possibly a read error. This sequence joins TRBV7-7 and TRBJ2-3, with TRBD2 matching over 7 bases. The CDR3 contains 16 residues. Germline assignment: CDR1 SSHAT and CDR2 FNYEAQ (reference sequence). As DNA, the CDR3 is TGTGCTAGCAGCTTAGGACTAGATACGGGGGCAGATACGCAGTATTTT. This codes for CASSLGLDTGADTQYF.

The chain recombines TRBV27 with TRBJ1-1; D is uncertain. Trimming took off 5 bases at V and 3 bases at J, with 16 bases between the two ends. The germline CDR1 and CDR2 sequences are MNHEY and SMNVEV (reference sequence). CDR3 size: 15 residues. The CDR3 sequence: CASSQKRARYTEAFF. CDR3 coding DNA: TGTGCCAGCAGTCAAAAGCGCGCCCGGTACACTGAAGCTTTCTTT.

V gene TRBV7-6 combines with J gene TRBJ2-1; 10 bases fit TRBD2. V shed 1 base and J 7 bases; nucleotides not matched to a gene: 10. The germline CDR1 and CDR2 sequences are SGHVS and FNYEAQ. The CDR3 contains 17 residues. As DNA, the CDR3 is TGTGCCAGCAGCTTAGAGGCTAGCGGGGGAGCCCTTAATGAGCAGTTCTTC. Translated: CASSLEASGGALNEQFF.

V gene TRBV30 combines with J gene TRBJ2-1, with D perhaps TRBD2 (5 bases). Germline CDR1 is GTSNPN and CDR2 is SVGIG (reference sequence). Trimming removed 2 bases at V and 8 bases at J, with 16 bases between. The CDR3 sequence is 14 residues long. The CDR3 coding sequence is TGTGCCTGGAGTACGCAGACTTGGGGAGATGAGCAGTTCTTC. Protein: CAWSTQTWGDEQFF.

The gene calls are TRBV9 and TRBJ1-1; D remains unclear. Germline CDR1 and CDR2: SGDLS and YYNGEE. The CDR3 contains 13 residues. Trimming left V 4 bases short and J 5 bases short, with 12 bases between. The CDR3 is CASSKYRGTEAFF. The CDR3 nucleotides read TGTGCCAGCAGCAAATATCGGGGAACTGAAGCTTTCTTT.

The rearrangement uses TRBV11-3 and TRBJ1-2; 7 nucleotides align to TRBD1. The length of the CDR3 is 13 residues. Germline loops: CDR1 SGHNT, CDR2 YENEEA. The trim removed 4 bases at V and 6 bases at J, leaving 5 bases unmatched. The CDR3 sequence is CASSSGDRDGYTF. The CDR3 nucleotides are TGTGCCAGCAGCTCAGGAGACAGGGATGGCTACACCTTC.